These T cell receptor beta chains were read from a single sample in a study of blood T cell repertoires in COVID-19. The data were produced by immunoSEQ multiplex PCR, yet TCRdb's version contains in-frame clones alone and is incomplete. Of some 150,000 clones listed, around four fifths are singletons. The sequencing sample was made of peripheral blood. The receptors originated from a man between 65 and 80 years old with acute or convalescent COVID-19. Each CDR3 is given with its conserved first and last residue. D genes are given only for firm matches. Some rows mark clone size as missing; the rest say once, few, many or name a class of expanded clone.

D | J | size | V | CDR3 | DNA
TRBD1 | TRBJ2-4 | . | TRBV5-1 | CASSWTGDKNIQYF | TGCGCCAGCAGCTGGACAGGGGACAAAAACATTCAGTACTTC
. | TRBJ2-7 | . | TRBV10-3 | CAISDLNRDTSYEQYF | TGTGCCATCAGTGACTTAAACCGGGACACCTCCTACGAGCAGTACTTC
. | TRBJ1-6 | . | TRBV7-3 | CASSLDSNSPLHF | TGTGCCAGCAGCCTAGACAGTAATTCACCCCTCCACTTT
TRBD1 | TRBJ2-1 | . | TRBV7-9 | CASSLAGTAINEQFF | TGTGCCAGCAGCTTAGCTGGGACAGCTATCAATGAGCAGTTCTTC
TRBD1 | TRBJ1-3 | once | TRBV7-8 | CASSLGSGGTGNTIYF | TGTGCCAGCAGCTTAGGTTCAGGGGGCACTGGAAACACCATATATTTT
. | TRBJ1-5 | . | TRBV18 | CASSPNQGSNQPQHF | TGTGCCAGCTCACCAAATCAGGGGTCAAATCAGCCCCAGCATTTT
TRBD1 | TRBJ1-4 | . | TRBV7-8 | CASSLGDRGGEKLFF | TGTGCCAGCAGCTTAGGGGACAGGGGAGGTGAAAAACTGTTTTTT
TRBD2 | TRBJ2-5 | . | TRBV7-3 | CASSPRLAGAALQETQYF | TGTGCCAGCAGCCCTAGACTAGCGGGGGCGGCTTTACAAGAGACCCAGTACTTC
TRBD1 | TRBJ1-1 | . | TRBV5-4 | CASSLDSRDRKAFF | TGTGCCAGCAGCTTGGATTCGAGGGACAGGAAAGCTTTCTTT
. | TRBJ1-1 | once | TRBV2 | CASGPQGGGAEAFF | TGTGCCAGCGGGCCCCAGGGAGGAGGCGCTGAAGCTTTCTTT
TRBD1 | TRBJ1-2 | . | TRBV5-1 | CASSLVSGGYGYTF | TGCGCCAGCAGCTTGGTTTCAGGGGGCTATGGCTACACCTTC
TRBD2 | TRBJ2-7 | . | TRBV10-2 | CASSETLAGGPSYEQYF | TGCGCCAGCAGTGAGACCTTAGCGGGAGGGCCCTCCTACGAGCAGTACTTC
. | TRBJ2-7 | . | TRBV2 | CASREGLADGEQYF | TGTGCCAGCAGGGAGGGACTCGCAGATGGCGAGCAGTACTTC
. | TRBJ2-5 | . | TRBV5-1 | CASSLAVGQETQYF | TGCGCCAGCAGCTTGGCCGTCGGCCAAGAGACCCAGTACTTC
. | TRBJ2-7 | . | TRBV6-5 | CASSFGGSSYEQYF | TGTGCCAGCAGTTTTGGGGGGAGCTCCTACGAGCAGTACTTC
. | TRBJ2-1 | . | TRBV12-3/TRBV12-4 | CASTPTSDEQFF | TGTGCCAGCACCCCGACTAGTGATGAGCAGTTCTTC
TRBD1 | TRBJ1-1 | . | TRBV5-1 | CASSLGQGFNTEAFF | TGCGCCAGCAGCTTGGGACAGGGCTTTAACACTGAAGCTTTCTTT
. | TRBJ1-2 | . | TRBV28 | CASSLMDYGYTF | TGTGCCAGCAGTCTAATGGACTATGGCTACACCTTC
TRBD2 | TRBJ2-3 | . | TRBV9 | CASSVVSGASTDTQYF | TGTGCCAGCAGCGTAGTCAGCGGGGCTAGCACAGATACGCAGTATTTT
TRBD2 | TRBJ2-1 | . | TRBV7-3 | CASSLGLAARDEQFF | TGTGCCAGCAGCTTGGGACTAGCAGCCCGCGATGAGCAGTTCTTC
TRBD1 | TRBJ1-2 | . | TRBV30 | CAWSTGTGRMGYTF | TGTGCCTGGAGTACCGGGACAGGGAGAATGGGCTACACCTTC
. | TRBJ2-7 | . | TRBV19 | CASRDGASVSSYEQYF | TGTGCCAGTAGAGATGGGGCTAGCGTTTCCTCCTACGAGCAGTACTTC
. | TRBJ2-3 | . | TRBV7-9 | CASSSGGAGDTQYF | TGTGCCAGCAGCTCGGGCGGGGCGGGGGATACGCAGTATTTT
TRBD2 | TRBJ2-5 | . | TRBV7-2 | CASSLAAGGRETQYF | TGTGCCAGCAGCCTGGCTGCGGGGGGGCGGGAGACCCAGTACTTC
. | TRBJ1-3 | . | TRBV5-4 | CARPPIGEKGLHAGNTIYF | TGTGCCAGGCCTCCCATCGGTGAGAAGGGACTACACGCCGGAAACACCATATATTTT
TRBD2 | TRBJ2-1 | . | TRBV4-1 | CASSQVGKAGGPGNEQFF | TGCGCCAGCAGCCAGGTGGGGAAAGCGGGAGGGCCGGGGAATGAGCAGTTCTTC
. | TRBJ1-5 | . | TRBV7-9 | CASSLRAGPQHF | TGTGCCAGCAGCTTAAGGGCGGGTCCCCAGCATTTT
TRBD1 | TRBJ1-6 | once | TRBV23-1 | CASRLRGSNSPLHF | TGCGCCAGCAGACTCAGGGGGAGTAATTCACCCCTCCACTTT
. | TRBJ1-1 | . | TRBV7-9 | CASSTRYSAEGMNTEAFF | TGTGCCAGCAGCACCCGCTATAGCGCCGAGGGTATGAACACTGAAGCTTTCTTT
TRBD2 | TRBJ2-1 | . | TRBV11-2 | CASSLTAGEYNEQFF | TGTGCCAGCAGCTTAACAGCGGGAGAGTACAATGAGCAGTTCTTC
. | TRBJ2-5 | . | TRBV19 | CASSREGGETQYF | TGTGCCAGTAGTAGGGAAGGGGGAGAGACCCAGTACTTC